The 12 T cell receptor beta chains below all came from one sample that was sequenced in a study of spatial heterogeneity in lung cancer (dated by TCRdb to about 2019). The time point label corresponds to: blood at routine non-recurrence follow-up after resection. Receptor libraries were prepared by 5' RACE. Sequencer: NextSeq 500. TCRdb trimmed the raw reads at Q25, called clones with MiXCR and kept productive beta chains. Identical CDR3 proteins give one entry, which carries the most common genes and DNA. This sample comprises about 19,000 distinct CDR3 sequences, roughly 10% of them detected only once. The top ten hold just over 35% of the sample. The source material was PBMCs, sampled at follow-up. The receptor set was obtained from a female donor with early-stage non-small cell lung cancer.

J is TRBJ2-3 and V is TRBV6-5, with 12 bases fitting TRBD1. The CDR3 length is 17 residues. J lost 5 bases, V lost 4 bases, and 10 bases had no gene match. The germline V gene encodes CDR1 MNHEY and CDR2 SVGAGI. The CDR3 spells CASSFRPGQGAGDTQYF. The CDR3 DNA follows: TGTGCCAGCAGTTTCAGACCGGGACAGGGGGCGGGAGATACGCAGTATTTT.

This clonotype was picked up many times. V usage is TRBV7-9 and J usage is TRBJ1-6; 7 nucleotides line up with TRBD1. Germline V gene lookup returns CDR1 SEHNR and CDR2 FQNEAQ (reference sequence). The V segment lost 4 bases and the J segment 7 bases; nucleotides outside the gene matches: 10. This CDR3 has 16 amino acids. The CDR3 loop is CASSWTQGSPNSPLHF. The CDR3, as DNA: TGTGCCAGCAGCTGGACACAGGGGAGCCCCAATTCACCCCTCCACTTT. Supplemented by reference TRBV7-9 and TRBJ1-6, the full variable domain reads DTGVSQNPRHKITKRGQNVTFRCDPISEHNRLYWYRQTLGQGPEFLTYFQNEAQLEKSRLLSDRFSAERPKGSFSTLEIQRTEQGDSAMYLCASSWTQGSPNSPLHFGNGTRLTVT.

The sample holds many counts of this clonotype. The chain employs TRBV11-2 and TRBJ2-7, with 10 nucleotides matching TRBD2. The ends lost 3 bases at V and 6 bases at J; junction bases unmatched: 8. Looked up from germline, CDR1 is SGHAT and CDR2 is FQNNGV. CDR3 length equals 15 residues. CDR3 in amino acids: CASSFSGTSVGEQYF. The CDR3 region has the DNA TGTGCCAGCAGCTTCTCCGGGACTAGCGTCGGCGAGCAGTACTTC.

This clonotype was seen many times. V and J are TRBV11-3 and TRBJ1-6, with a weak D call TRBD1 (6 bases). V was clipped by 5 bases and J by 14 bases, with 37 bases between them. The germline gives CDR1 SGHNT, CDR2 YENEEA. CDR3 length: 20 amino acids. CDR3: CASSPFPLNRDTTFVVTLHF. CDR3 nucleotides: TGTGCCAGCAGCCCCTTCCCCCTTAACCGGGACACTACGTTTGTCGTGACCCTCCACTTT.

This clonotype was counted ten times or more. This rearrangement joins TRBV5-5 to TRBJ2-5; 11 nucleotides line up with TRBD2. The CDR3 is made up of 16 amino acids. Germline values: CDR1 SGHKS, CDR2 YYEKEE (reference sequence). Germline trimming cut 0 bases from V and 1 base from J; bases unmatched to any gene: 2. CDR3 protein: CASSLGLAGGQETQYF. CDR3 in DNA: TGTGCCAGCAGCTTGGGGCTAGCGGGGGGCCAAGAGACCCAGTACTTC.

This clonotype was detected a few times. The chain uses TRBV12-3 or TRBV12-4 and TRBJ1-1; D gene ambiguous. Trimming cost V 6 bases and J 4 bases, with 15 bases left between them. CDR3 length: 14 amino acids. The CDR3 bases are TGTGCCAGCAGGCAGCCACAGACACCCACTGAAGCTTTCTTT. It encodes CASRQPQTPTEAFF.

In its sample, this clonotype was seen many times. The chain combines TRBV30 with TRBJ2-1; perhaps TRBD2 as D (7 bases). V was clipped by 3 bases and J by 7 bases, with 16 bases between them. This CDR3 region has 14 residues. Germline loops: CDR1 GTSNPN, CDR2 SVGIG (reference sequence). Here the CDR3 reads CAWSGGGGWNEQFF. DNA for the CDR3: TGTGCCTGGAGCGGAGGGGGGGGATGGAATGAGCAGTTCTTC.

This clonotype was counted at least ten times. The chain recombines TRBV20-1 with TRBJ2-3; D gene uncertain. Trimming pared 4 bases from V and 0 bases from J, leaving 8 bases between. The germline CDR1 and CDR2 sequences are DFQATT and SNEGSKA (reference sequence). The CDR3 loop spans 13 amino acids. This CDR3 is CSAIFISTDTQYF. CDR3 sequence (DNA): TGCAGTGCTATTTTCATAAGCACAGATACGCAGTATTTT.

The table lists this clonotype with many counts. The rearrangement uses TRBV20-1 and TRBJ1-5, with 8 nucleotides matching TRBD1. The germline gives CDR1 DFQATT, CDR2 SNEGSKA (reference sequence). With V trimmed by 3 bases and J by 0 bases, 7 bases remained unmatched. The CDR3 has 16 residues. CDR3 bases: TGCAGTGCTAGTTACAGGGGGGGCTATAGCAATCAGCCCCAGCATTTT. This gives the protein CSASYRGGYSNQPQHF.

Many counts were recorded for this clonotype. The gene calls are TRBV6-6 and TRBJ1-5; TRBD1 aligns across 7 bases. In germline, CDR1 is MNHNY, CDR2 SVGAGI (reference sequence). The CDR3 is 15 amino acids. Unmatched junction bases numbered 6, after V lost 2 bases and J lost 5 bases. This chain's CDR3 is CASSYITGADQPQHF. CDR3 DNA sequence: TGTGCCAGCAGTTACATCACAGGGGCGGATCAGCCCCAGCATTTT.

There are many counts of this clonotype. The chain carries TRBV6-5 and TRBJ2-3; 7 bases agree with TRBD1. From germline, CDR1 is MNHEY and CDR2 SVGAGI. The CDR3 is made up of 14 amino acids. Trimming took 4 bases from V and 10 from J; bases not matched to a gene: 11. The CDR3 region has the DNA TGTGCCAGCAGTTCGGGACAGCTTCCTACGGCGCAGTATTTT. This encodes CASSSGQLPTAQYF.

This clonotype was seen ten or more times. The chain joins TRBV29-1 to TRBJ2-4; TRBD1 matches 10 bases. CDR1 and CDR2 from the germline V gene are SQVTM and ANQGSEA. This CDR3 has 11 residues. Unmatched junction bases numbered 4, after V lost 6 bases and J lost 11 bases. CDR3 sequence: CSVGDRGVQYF. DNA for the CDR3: TGCAGCGTGGGGGACAGGGGAGTTCAGTACTTC.